This is a list of T cell receptor beta chains from one sample in a study of blood T cells in healthy people across ages. TCRdb used MiXCR to reprocess the 5' RACE reads, holding one entry per CDR3 protein. The sample records under 750,000 distinct CDR3 sequences, less than 60% being singletons. The sequencing input was blood. The receptors were sampled from a man aged 80 or over in good health. Each CDR3 is given with its conserved first and last residue. D genes are given only for firm matches. Rows give clone size only sometimes, using once, few, many, or a class for an expanded clone.

v_gene	j_gene	d_gene	abundance	CDR3nt	CDR3aa
TRBV7-3	TRBJ2-1	.	.	TGTGCCAGCAGCTCCTCTCTGGGGGGATACAATGAGCAGTTCTTC	CASSSSLGGYNEQFF
TRBV7-2	TRBJ2-1	.	once	TGTGCCAGCAGCTTAGGACTACACGCTGACAATGAGCAGTTCTTC	CASSLGLHADNEQFF
TRBV5-1	TRBJ2-1	TRBD2	few	TGCGCCAGCATTCCAGCTAGCGGGAGCTACAATGAGCAGTTCTTC	CASIPASGSYNEQFF
TRBV29-1	TRBJ2-1	TRBD2	few	TGCAGCGTGGGGTGGACTAGCGGCAATGAGCAGTTCTTC	CSVGWTSGNEQFF
TRBV7-3	TRBJ2-5	.	.	TGTGCCAGCAGTCGCGGACAGTTTAGCGTGGAGACCCAGTACTTC	CASSRGQFSVETQYF
TRBV7-9	TRBJ2-5	TRBD1	.	TGTGCCAGCAGCCCCGGGACAGGGTTCAGTGTAGGAGAGACCCAGTACTTC	CASSPGTGFSVGETQYF
TRBV3-1	TRBJ2-5	TRBD2	.	TGTGCCAGCAGCCAAGTTACACTAGCGGGAGAAGAGACCCAGTACTTC	CASSQVTLAGEETQYF
TRBV7-2	TRBJ2-1	.	.	TGTGCCAGCAGTCGGCCCCAGGGTTGGTCCTACAATGAGCAGTTCTTC	CASSRPQGWSYNEQFF
TRBV20-1	TRBJ2-3	TRBD2	.	TGCAGTGCTAGATTCGCGGGGGGCGGAGACACAGATACGCAGTATTTT	CSARFAGGGDTDTQYF
TRBV29-1	TRBJ2-7	TRBD1	.	TGCAGCGTCGACAACAGGGGTAGCTCCTACAATGAGCAGTACTTC	CSVDNRGSSYNEQYF
TRBV7-2	TRBJ2-7	.	.	TGTGCCAGCAGCTTAGGGTCAGGGATCCCCAACGAGCAGTACTTC	CASSLGSGIPNEQYF
TRBV7-2	TRBJ2-5	.	.	TGTGCCAGCAGCCCGGCCGTGGGAGAGACCCAGTACTTC	CASSPAVGETQYF
TRBV29-1	TRBJ1-1	.	.	TGCAGCGTTGAACCATCGTCAGGGAGTTTCACTGAAGCTTTCTTT	CSVEPSSGSFTEAFF
TRBV7-3	TRBJ2-1	.	.	TGTGCCAGCAGCCCCGCTAACCGATTGGAGCAGTTCTTC	CASSPANRLEQFF
TRBV7-2	TRBJ2-5	.	few	TGTGCCAGCAGCTTAACGGGAATGGTATATCGGACCCAGTACTTC	CASSLTGMVYRTQYF
TRBV20-1	TRBJ1-4	.	.	TGCAGTGCCCCCGAGCCAACCTCTCGGGAAAAACTGTTTTTT	CSAPEPTSREKLFF
TRBV4-3	TRBJ2-5	.	.	TGCGCCAGCAGCCAAAACCCGATGCGGGCGACCCAGTACTTC	CASSQNPMRATQYF
TRBV7-7	TRBJ2-1	TRBD2	few	TGTGCTAGCAGCTTAGAAGCGGGATTCTTTACCAATGAGCAGTTCTTC	CASSLEAGFFTNEQFF
TRBV6-1	TRBJ1-1	.	many	TGTGCCAGCAGTCTGAGCGTGTCAGGGAGTTTTCATGTGGTCGTCACTGAAGCTTTCTTT	CASSLSVSGSFHVVVTEAFF
TRBV20-1	TRBJ2-1	TRBD1	.	TGCAGTGCTAGAGATGAGAACAGGGGGACCTCCCCGAGCTCCTACAATGAGCAGTTCTTC	CSARDENRGTSPSSYNEQFF
TRBV6-1	TRBJ2-1	TRBD2	few	TGTGCCATCACCCCGGGAGGGGCCGGTTACAATGAGCAGTTCTTC	CAITPGGAGYNEQFF
TRBV10-3	TRBJ2-7	.	.	TGTGCCATCAGTGCCGACCCCAGCTCCTACGAGCAGTACTTC	CAISADPSSYEQYF
TRBV12-3/TRBV12-4	TRBJ2-7	.	many	TGTGCCAGCAGTTTAGACCTCTACGAGCAGTACTTC	CASSLDLYEQYF
TRBV20-1	TRBJ1-1	TRBD1	.	TGCAGTTCAAAGGCCGGGACAGAGAACACTGAAGCTTTCTTT	CSSKAGTENTEAFF
TRBV7-2	TRBJ2-7	.	.	TGTGCCAGCAGCTTAGCGCTTTTGACAGCCTTCTACGAGCAGTACTTC	CASSLALLTAFYEQYF